These 3 T cell receptor beta chains came from one sample sequenced in a study of T-cell reconstitution after alpha-beta-depleted transplantation in children. Unique molecular identifiers tagged the TCRbeta library. TCRdb reprocessed the PCR reads with MiXCR, giving one entry per CDR3 protein. The sample has about 250,000 distinct CDR3 sequences; 20% to 30% are singletons. This specimen consisted of PBMCs, mostly from graft donor cells, obtained 360 days after TCRalphabeta/CD19-depleted stem cell transplant. The receptors come from a female patient under 10 years old who had a stem cell transplant for congenital amegakaryocytic thrombocytopenia, so the T cells may come from the graft donor.

This clonotype has just a few counts. This sequence joins TRBV20-1 and TRBJ2-1; D may be TRBD1 or TRBD2 (5 bases each). CDR1 and CDR2 from the germline V gene are DFQATT and SNEGSKA (reference sequence). This CDR3 has 15 residues. Trimming removed 6 bases from V and 7 bases from J, with 22 bases in between. The DNA for the CDR3 is TGCAGTGCCTCCGGGGTGGGGGAGAGGGTGAATGAGCAGTTCTTC. Amino acid sequence: CSASGVGERVNEQFF.

This clonotype showed up just a few times. The V gene is TRBV6-1, the J gene TRBJ2-1; 10 nucleotides agree with TRBD2. The CDR3 length is 15 residues. V lost 8 bases and J lost 7; bases outside the gene matches: 11. Germline-derived CDR1 and CDR2 are MNHNS and SASEGT. CDR3: CASGASSGSDNEQFF. The CDR3 DNA sequence: TGTGCCAGCGGAGCCTCTAGCGGGAGTGATAATGAGCAGTTCTTC.

This clonotype showed up many times. V and J are TRBV12-3 or TRBV12-4 and TRBJ2-2; D uncertain. The CDR3 loop spans 12 amino acids. Between the trimmed V and J ends, which lost 8 bases and 6 bases, there was a span of 10 bases. CDR3 sequence reads: CASLEVAGELFF. The DNA for the CDR3 is TGTGCCAGCCTAGAAGTGGCCGGGGAGCTGTTTTTT.